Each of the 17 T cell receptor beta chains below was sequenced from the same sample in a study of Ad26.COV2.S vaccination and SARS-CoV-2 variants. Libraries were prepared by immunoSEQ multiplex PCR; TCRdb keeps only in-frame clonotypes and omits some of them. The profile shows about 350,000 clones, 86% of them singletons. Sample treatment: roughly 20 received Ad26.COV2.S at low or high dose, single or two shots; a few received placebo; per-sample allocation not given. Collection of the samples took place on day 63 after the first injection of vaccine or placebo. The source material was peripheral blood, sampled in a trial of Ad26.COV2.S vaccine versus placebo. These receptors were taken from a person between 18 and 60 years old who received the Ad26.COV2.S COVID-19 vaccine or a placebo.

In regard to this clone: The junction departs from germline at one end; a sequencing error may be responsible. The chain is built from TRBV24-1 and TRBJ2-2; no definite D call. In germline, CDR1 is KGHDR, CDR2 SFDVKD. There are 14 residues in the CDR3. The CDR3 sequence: CATSVLGNTGELFF. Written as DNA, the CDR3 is TGTGCCACCAGTGTTTTGGGGAACACCGGGGAGCTGTTTTTT.

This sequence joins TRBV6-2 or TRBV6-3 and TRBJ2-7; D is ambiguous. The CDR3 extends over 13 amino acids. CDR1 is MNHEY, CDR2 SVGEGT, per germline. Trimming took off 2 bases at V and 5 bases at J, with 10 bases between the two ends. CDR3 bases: TGTGCCAGCAGTTACGTGGGAATCCACGAGCAGTACTTC. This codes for CASSYVGIHEQYF.

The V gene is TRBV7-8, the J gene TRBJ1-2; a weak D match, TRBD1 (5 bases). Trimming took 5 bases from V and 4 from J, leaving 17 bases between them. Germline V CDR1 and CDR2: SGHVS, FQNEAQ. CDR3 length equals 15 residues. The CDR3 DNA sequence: TGTGCCAGCAGCCTCTCAGGGTACAGCGGCTATGGCTACACCTTC. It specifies CASSLSGYSGYGYTF.

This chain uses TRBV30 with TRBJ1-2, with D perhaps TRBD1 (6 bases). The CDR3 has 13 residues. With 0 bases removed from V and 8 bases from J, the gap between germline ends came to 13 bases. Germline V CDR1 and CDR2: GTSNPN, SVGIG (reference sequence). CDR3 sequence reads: CAWSVRGPKGYTF. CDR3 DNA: TGTGCCTGGAGTGTCAGGGGCCCGAAGGGCTACACCTTC.

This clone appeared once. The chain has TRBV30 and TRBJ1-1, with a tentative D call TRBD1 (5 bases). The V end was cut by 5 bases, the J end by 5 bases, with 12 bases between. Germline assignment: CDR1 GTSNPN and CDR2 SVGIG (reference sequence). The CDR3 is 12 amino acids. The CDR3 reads CAWARENTEAFF. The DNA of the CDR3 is TGTGCCTGGGCCAGGGAAAATACTGAAGCTTTCTTT.

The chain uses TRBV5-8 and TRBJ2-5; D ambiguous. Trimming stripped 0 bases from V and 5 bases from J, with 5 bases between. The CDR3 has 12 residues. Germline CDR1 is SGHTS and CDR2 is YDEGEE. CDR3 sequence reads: CASSLDRETQYF. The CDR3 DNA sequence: TGTGCCAGCAGCTTGGATCGGGAGACCCAGTACTTC.

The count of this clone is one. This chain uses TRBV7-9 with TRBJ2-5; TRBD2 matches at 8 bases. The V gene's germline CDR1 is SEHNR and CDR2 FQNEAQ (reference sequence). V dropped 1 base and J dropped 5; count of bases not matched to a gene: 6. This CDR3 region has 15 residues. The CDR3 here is CASSLGRGEQETQYF. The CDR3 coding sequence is TGTGCCAGCAGCTTAGGGCGGGGGGAACAGGAGACCCAGTACTTC.

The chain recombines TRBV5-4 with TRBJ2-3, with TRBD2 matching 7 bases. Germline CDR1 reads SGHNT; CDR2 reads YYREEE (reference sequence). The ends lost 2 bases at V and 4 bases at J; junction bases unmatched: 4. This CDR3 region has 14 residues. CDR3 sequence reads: CASSFYGGSDTQYF. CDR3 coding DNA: TGTGCCAGCAGCTTTTACGGGGGGTCAGATACGCAGTATTTT.

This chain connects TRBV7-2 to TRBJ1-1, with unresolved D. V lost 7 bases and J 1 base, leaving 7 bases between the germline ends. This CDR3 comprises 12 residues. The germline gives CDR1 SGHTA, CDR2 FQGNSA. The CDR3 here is CASTGRNTEAFF. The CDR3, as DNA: TGTGCCAGCACTGGGCGGAACACTGAAGCTTTCTTT. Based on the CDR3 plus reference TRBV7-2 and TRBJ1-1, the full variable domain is GAGVSQSPSNKVTEKGKDVELRCDPISGHTALYWYRQSLGQGLEFLIYFQGNSAPDKSGLPSDRFSAERTGGSVSTLTIQRTQQEDSAVYLCASTGRNTEAFFGQGTRLTVV.

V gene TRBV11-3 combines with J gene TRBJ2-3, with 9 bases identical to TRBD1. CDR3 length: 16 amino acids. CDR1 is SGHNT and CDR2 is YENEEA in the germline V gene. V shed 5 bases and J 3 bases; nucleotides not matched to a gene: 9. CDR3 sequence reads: CASSPAGTGRTDTQYF. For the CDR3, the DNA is TGTGCCAGCAGCCCAGCCGGGACAGGGAGAACAGATACGCAGTATTTT.

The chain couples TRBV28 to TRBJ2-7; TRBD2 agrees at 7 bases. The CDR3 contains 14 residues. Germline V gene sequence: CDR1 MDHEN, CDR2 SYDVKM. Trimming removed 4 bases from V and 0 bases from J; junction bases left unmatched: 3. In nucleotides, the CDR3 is TGTGCCAGCAGTTCGGGACTACACTCCTACGAGCAGTACTTC. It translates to CASSSGLHSYEQYF.

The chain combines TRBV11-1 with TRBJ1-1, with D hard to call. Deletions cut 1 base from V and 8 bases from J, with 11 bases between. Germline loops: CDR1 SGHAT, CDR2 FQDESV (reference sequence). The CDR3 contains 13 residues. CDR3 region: CASSLGVGIEAFF. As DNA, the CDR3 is TGTGCCAGCAGCTTAGGTGTCGGGATCGAAGCTTTCTTT. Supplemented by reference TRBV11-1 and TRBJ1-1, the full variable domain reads EAEVAQSPRYKITEKSQAVAFWCDPISGHATLYWYRQILGQGPELLVQFQDESVVDDSQLPKDRFSAERLKGVDSTLKIQPAELGDSAMYLCASSLGVGIEAFFGQGTRLTVV.

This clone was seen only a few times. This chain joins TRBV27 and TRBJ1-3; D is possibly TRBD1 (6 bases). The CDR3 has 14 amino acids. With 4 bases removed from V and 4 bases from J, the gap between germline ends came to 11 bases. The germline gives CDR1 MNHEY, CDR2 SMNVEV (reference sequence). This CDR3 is CASSSRTAGNTIYF. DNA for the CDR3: TGTGCCAGCAGTTCACGGACAGCCGGAAACACCATATATTTT.

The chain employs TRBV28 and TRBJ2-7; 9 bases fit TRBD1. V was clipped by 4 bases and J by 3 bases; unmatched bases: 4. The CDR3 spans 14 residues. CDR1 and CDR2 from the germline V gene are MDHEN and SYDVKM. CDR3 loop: CASSSGQGIYEQYF. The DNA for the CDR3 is TGTGCCAGCAGTTCCGGACAGGGGATCTACGAGCAGTACTTC. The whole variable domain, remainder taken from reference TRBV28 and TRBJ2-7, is DVKVTQSSRYLVKRTGEKVFLECVQDMDHENMFWYRQDPGLGLRLIYFSYDVKMKEKGDIPEGYSVSREKKERFSLILESASTNQTSMYLCASSSGQGIYEQYFGPGTRLTVT.

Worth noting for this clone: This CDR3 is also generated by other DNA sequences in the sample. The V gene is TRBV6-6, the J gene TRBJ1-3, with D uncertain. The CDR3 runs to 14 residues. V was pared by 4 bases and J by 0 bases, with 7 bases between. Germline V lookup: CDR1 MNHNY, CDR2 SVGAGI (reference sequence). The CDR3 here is CASSLGSSGNTIYF. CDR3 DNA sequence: TGTGCCAGCAGTTTGGGTAGCTCTGGAAACACCATATATTTT.

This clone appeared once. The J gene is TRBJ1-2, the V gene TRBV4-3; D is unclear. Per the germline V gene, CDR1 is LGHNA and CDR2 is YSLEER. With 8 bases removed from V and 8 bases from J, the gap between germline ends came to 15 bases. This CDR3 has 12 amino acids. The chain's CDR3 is CASFTPEGGYTF. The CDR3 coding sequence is TGCGCCAGCTTCACCCCCGAAGGGGGCTACACCTTC.

The CDR3 DNA sequence: TGTGCCAGCAGCCGATCACGGGGCCTTCAGCTAGCCGACTATGGCTACACCTTC. Residues: CASSRSRGLQLADYGYTF. The chain joins TRBV3-1 (or the pseudogene TRBV3-2) to TRBJ1-2, with TRBD1 as a possible D gene (5 bases). This CDR3 contains 18 residues. Germline values: CDR1 LGHDT, CDR2 YNNKEL (reference sequence). Trimming took off 4 bases at V and 3 bases at J, with 24 bases between the two ends.